This T cell receptor (beta chain) was captured in a study of siplizumab effects on memory and regulatory T cells (dated by TCRdb to between 2019 and 2020). Background on the whole study: The study examined how the anti-CD2 antibody siplizumab affects alloreactive T-cell subsets in allogeneic mixed lymphocyte reactions built from human PBMCs.

Sorted unstimulated T cells, along with proliferating T cells recovered from mixed lymphocyte reactions, underwent TCRbeta CDR3 sequencing. Fresh whole blood from nine to eleven HLA-typed healthy donors served as the source for isolating PBMCs. The CDR3 sequence holds 12 residues, the cysteine and phenylalanine included. Here the CDR3 DNA is all that survives: 36 bases in frame from base 1. The junction carries 3 bases between V and J, which are trimmed by 3 bases and 1 base respectively. CDR1 and CDR2, looked up from the germline V gene (reference sequence), are MNHEY and SMNVEV. On this clone itself: The antigen it recognizes is unknown. The sample holds no much larger clone one base away, and base qualities are not on file.

The library was made by the immunoSEQ multiplex PCR assay. Some 9.9 x 10^4 TCR templates per sample were assayed by the deep sequencing platform. Genomic DNA extracted from sorted T cells was the material used for TCRbeta CDR3 sequencing. Under the source paper's analysis protocol: The R programming language was used for the clonal analysis of the TCRbeta CDR3 data. Unstimulated samples were compared with post-reaction CFSE-low samples to define alloreactive CD4+ and CD8+ clones. Regulatory or non-regulatory origin was assigned to alloreactive CD4+ clones by matching of sequences to sorted unstimulated Treg and non-Treg repertoires. Entries here come from immuneACCESS through TCRdb and include only in-frame sequences with V and J called. Some clones fail to appear in such tables; in the studies checked, an unresolved V gene covers under half of the shortfall, and the cause of the remainder is unknown. The V and J calls and clone size were taken over from that table, and D and trimming were inferred from the DNA. Across this sample there are fewer than 85,000 clones, with roughly 94% seen only once. Less than 20% of the sample lies in the top ten.

Results and caveats for the whole study, not just this receptor: Of the alloreactive CD4+ clones that could be mapped, the Treg-derived share averaged approximately 67% with siplizumab compared with under 35% in control reactions. About 75-96% of proliferating CD4+ or CD8+ clones could not be given a naive or memory phenotype. The cumulative frequency of alloreactive sequences that could be traced back to unstimulated CD4+ memory T cells was significantly reduced by siplizumab. No functional confirmation was obtained for the suppressive function of proliferating Tregs from siplizumab cultures. Because sequences at frequencies below about 10^-5 were poorly captured, only a minor fraction of alloreactive clones could be mapped back to unstimulated subsets. Compared with memory T cells, unstimulated naive T cells appeared more diverse, and naive cells seemed to make a substantial contribution to the alloresponse.

The TCR was taken from a human donor in good health. The specimen sequenced was CD8+ T cells sorted from blood. The chain is made from TRBV27 and TRBJ2-5; no D segment can be confidently identified. The nucleotides read TGTGCCAGCAGTTTCCTCCAAGAGACCCAGTACTTC. This yields the protein CASSFLQETQYF.